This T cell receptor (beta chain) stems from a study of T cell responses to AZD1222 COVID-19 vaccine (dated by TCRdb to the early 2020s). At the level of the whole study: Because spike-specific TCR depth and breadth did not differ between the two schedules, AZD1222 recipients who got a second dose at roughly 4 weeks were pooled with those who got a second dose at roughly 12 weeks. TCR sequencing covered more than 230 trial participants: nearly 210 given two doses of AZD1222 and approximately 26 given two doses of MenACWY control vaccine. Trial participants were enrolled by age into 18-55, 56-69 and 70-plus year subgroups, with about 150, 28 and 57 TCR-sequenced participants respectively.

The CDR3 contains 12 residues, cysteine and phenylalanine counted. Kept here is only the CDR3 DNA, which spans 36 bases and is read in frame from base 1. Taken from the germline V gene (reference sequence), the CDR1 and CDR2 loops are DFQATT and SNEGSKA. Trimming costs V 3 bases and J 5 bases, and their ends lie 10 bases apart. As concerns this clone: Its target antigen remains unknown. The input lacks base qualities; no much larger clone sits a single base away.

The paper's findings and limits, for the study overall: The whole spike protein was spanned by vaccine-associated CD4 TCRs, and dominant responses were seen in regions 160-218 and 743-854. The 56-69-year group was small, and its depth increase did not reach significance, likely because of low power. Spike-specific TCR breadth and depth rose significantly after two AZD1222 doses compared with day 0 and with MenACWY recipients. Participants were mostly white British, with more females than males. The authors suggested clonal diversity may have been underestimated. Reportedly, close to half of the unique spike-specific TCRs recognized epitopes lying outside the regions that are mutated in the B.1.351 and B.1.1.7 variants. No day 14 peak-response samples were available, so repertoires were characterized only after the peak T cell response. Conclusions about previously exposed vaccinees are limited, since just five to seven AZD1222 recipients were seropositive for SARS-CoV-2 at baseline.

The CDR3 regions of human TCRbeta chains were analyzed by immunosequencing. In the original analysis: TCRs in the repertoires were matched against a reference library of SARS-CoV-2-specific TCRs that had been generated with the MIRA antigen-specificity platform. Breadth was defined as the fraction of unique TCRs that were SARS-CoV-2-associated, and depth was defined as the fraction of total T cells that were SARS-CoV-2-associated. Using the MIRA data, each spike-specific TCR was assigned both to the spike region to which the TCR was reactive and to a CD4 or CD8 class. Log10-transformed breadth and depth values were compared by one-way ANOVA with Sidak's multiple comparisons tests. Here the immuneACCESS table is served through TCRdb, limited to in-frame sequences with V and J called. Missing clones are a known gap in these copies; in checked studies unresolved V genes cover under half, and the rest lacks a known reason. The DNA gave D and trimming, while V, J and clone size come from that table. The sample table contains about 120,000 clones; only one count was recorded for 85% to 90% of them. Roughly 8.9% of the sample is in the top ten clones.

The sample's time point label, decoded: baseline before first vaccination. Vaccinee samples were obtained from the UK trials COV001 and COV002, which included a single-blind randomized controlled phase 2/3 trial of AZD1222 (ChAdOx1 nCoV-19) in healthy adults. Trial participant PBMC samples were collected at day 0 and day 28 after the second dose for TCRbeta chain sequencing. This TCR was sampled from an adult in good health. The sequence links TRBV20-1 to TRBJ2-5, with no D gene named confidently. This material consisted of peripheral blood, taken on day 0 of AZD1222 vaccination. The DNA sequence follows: TGCAGTGCTAGTGGTGGGAAGGAGACCCAGTACTTC. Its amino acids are CSASGGKETQYF.